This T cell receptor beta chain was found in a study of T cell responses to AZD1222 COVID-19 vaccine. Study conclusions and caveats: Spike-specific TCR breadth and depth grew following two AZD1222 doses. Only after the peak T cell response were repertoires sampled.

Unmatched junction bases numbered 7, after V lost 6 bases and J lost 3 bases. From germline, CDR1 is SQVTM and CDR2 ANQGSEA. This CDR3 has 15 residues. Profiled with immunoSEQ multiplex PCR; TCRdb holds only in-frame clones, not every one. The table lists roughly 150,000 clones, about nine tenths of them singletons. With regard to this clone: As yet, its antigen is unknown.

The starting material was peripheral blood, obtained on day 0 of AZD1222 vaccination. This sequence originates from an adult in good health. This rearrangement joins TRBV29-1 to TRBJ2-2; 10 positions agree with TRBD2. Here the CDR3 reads CSVVLLAGDTGELFF. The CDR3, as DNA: TGCAGCGTCGTCCTCCTAGCGGGAGACACCGGGGAGCTGTTTTTT.